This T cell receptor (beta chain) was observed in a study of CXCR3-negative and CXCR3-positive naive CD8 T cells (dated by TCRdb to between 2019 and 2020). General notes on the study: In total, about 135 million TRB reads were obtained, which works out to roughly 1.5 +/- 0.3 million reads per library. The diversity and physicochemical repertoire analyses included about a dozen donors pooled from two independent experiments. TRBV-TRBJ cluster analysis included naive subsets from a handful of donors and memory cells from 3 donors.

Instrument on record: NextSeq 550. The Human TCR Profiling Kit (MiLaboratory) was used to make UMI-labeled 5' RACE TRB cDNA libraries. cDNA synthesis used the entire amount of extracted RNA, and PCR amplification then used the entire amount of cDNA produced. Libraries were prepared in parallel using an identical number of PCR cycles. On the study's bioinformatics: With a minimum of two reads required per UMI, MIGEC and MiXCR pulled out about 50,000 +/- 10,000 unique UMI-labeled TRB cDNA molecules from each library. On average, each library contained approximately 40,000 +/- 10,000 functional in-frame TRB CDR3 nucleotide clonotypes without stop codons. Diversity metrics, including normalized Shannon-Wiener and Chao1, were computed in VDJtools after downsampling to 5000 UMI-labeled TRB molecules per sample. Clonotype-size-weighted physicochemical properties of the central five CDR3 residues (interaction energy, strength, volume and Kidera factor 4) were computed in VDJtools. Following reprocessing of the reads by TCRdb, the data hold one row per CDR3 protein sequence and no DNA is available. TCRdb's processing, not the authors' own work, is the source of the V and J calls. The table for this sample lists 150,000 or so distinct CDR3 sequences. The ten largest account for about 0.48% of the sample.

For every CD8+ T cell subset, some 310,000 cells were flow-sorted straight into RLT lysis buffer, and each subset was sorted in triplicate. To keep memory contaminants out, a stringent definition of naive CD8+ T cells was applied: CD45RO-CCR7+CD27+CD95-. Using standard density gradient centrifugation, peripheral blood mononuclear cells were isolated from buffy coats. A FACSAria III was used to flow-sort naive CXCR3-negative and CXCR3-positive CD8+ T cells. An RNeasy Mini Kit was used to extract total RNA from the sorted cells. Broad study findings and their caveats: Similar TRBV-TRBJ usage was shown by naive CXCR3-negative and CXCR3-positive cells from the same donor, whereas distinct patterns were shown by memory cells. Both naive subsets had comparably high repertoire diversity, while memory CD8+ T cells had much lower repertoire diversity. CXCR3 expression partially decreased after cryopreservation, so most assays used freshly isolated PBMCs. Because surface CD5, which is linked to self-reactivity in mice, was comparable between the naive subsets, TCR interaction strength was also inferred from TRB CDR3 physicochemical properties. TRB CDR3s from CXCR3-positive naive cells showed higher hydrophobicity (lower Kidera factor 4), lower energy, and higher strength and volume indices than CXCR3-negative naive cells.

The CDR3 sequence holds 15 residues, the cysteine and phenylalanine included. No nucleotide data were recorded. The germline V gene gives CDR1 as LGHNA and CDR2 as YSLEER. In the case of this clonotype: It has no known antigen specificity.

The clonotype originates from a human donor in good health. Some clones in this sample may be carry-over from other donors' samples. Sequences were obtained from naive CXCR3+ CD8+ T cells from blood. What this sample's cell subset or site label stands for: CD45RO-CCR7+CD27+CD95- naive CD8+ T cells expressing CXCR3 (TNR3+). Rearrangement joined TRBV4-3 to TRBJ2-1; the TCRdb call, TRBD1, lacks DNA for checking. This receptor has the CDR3 CASSQWAGETDEQFF.